The T cell receptor (beta chain) described here comes from a study of blood T cell repertoires in COVID-19. Looking at the study overall: Each recovered donor of Cohort 3 presented with two negative PCRs, clearance, or symptom resolution.

Original methodology: Estimated nucleated cell counts came from reference gene primer amplification. The data were produced by immunoSEQ multiplex PCR, yet TCRdb's version contains in-frame clones alone and is incomplete. The DNA was the basis for D and trimming; V, J and clone size are from that table. The sample lists a few hundred thousand clones; more than 70% were seen once. This CDR3 spans 11 amino acids. The germline V gene encodes CDR1 KGHSH and CDR2 LQKENI. Trimming stripped 3 bases from V and 4 bases from J, with 4 bases between. Those enrolled, adults aged roughly 18 to 89 years, came from roughly 23 US areas. Participant-reported clinical history was the basis for cohort assignment.

The origin of this receptor is a man between 35 and 55 years old in a cohort exposed to, infected with or recovered from COVID-19 (not recorded which). The sequenced sample was PBMCs or T cells enriched from blood (not recorded which). The chain uses TRBV18 and TRBJ2-7; D not resolved. This CDR3 reads CASSPQYEQYF. In DNA form, the CDR3 reads TGTGCCAGCTCACCTCAGTACGAGCAGTACTTC.